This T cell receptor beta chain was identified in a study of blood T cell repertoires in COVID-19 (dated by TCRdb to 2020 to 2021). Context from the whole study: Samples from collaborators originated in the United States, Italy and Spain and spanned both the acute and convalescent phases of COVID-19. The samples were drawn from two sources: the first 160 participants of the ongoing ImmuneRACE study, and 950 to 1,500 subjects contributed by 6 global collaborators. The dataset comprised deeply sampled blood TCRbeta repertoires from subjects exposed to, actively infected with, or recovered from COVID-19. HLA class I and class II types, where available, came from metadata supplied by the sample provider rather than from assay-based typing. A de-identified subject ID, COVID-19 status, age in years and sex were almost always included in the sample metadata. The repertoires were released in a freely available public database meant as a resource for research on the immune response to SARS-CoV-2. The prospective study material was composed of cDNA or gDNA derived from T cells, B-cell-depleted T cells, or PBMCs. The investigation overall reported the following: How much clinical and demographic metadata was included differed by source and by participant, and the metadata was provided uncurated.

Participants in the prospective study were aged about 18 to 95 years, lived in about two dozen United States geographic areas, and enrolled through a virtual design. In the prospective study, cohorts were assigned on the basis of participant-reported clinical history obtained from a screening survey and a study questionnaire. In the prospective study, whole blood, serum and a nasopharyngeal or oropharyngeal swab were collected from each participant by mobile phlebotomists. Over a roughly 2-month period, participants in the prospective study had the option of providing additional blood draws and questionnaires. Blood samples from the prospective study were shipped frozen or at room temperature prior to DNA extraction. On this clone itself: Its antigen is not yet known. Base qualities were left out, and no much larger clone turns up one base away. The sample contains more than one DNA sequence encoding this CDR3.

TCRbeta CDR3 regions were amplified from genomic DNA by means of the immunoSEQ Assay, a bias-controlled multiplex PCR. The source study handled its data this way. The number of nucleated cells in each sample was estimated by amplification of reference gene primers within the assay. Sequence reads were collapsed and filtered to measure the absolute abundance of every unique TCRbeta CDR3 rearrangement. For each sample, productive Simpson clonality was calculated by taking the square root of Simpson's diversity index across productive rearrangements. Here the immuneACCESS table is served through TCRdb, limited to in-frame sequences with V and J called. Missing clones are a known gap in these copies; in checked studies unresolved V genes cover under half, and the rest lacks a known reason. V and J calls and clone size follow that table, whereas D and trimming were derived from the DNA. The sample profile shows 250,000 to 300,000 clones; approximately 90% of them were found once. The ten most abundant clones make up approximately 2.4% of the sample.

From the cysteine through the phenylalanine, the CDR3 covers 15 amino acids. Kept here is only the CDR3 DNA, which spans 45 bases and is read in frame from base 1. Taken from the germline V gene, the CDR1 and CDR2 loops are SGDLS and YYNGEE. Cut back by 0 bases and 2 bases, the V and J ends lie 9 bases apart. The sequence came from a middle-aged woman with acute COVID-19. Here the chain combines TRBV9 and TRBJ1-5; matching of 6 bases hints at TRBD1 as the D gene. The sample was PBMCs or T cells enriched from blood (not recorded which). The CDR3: CASSVGEGGNQPQHF. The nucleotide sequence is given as TGTGCCAGCAGCGTAGGGGAGGGGGGCAATCAGCCCCAGCATTTT.